The 2 T cell receptor beta chains below were found in one sample sequenced in a study of cytomegalovirus exposure and HLA in healthy donors. Vbeta (60) and Jbeta (13) primers were used in the PCR. Sequenced by immunoSEQ multiplex PCR; TCRdb stores in-frame clones only, minus some. The sample includes just over 200,000 clones. Sequencing was carried out using PBMCs. These receptors all come from a girl aged 2-10 years in good health and CMV-seropositive.

The chain links TRBV19 to TRBJ2-1; D ambiguous. Germline V lookup: CDR1 LNHDA, CDR2 SQIVND (reference sequence). The V gene lost 7 bases and the J gene lost 8 bases, with 12 bases spanning the gap. This CDR3 comprises 12 residues. CDR3 DNA: TGTGCCAGTAAAATCGGTGTCGATGAGCAGTTCTTC. Residues: CASKIGVDEQFF.

This chain uses TRBV2 with TRBJ1-2; D may be TRBD1 (5 bases). V lost 3 bases, J lost 7 bases, and 9 bases lay in between. Germline-derived CDR1 and CDR2 are SNHLY and FYNNEI. The length of the CDR3 is 12 residues. The CDR3 reads CASSETVSGYTF. The DNA for the CDR3 is TGTGCCAGCAGTGAGACAGTCAGTGGCTACACCTTC.